These 23 T cell receptor beta chains were sequenced from one sample in a study of spatial heterogeneity in lung cancer. TCRdb ran MiXCR on the 5' RACE reads and lists one entry per CDR3 protein. The sample shows more than 9,000 distinct CDR3 sequences, 8.5% to 10% of them seen only once. The time point here: sample taken at primary tumor resection. The authors sequenced whole RNA from tumor, nontumor lung or frozen PBMC without sorting. Material: PBMCs, obtained at surgery. These receptors all stem from a male donor with early-stage non-small cell lung cancer.

This clonotype was seen repeatedly, ten times or more. This rearrangement joins TRBV15 to TRBJ2-6; D gene uncertain. There are 16 residues in the CDR3. Germline V lookup: CDR1 LNHNV, CDR2 YYDKDF (reference sequence). V was shortened by 0 bases and J by 4 bases, with 10 bases between the two germline ends. This CDR3 is CATSRESGSGANVLTF. CDR3 coding DNA: TGTGCCACCAGCAGAGAGAGTGGGTCCGGGGCCAACGTCCTGACTTTC.

V is TRBV6-6 and J is TRBJ2-7, with 10 positions matching TRBD1. Trimming cost V 5 bases and J 3 bases; bases outside gene matches: 4. This CDR3 contains 14 residues. Germline CDR1 reads MNHNY; CDR2 reads SVGAGI (reference sequence). CDR3 in DNA: TGTGCCAGCAGTCCCGGGACAGGGGTCTACGAGCAGTACTTC. Residues: CASSPGTGVYEQYF.

Sample share makes this clonotype medium-sized. This rearrangement joins TRBV25-1 to TRBJ2-5; no clear D. V lost 2 bases and J 1 base, leaving 8 bases between the germline ends. The CDR3 consists of 14 residues. Germline values: CDR1 MGHDK, CDR2 SYGVNS. CDR3: CASSEVGIQETQYF. CDR3 DNA: TGTGCCAGCAGTGAAGTGGGGATCCAAGAGACCCAGTACTTC.

This clonotype was seen repeatedly, ten times or more. V gene TRBV21-1 combines with J gene TRBJ2-7. TRBV21-1 has pseudogene status. This CDR3 is built from 15 residues. CDR3 DNA sequence: TGTGCCAGCAGAAATATACAGACCTCTCCCTACGAGCAGTACTTC. It codes for CASRNIQTSPYEQYF.

This clonotype occurred many times. CDR3 DNA: TGTGCCAGCAGCTCCCGGGGGATTGGTGAAAAACTGTTTTTT. It codes for CASSSRGIGEKLFF. The chain carries TRBV7-9 and TRBJ1-4; weak D call: TRBD1 (5 bases). The V end lost 4 bases, the J end lost 7 bases, and 13 bases lay between the germline ends. Germline values: CDR1 SEHNR, CDR2 FQNEAQ (reference sequence). The CDR3 spans 14 residues. Complete variable domain (other parts from reference TRBV7-9 and TRBJ1-4): DTGVSQNPRHKITKRGQNVTFRCDPISEHNRLYWYRQTLGQGPEFLTYFQNEAQLEKSRLLSDRFSAERPKGSFSTLEIQRTEQGDSAMYLCASSSRGIGEKLFFGSGTQLSVL.

This clonotype was seen at least ten times. This rearrangement joins TRBV29-1 to TRBJ2-7, with D possibly TRBD1 on 5 matching bases. V shed 4 bases and J shed 7 bases, with 11 bases lying between them. CDR1 and CDR2 from the germline V gene are SQVTM and ANQGSEA. This CDR3 contains 11 residues. The CDR3 sequence: CSVGETVEQYF. The CDR3 nucleotides read TGCAGCGTTGGTGAGACAGTGGAGCAGTACTTC.

This clonotype was recorded many times. The chain carries TRBV2 and TRBJ2-2; no clear D gene. V dropped 6 bases and J dropped 6 bases, with 14 bases sitting between them. The CDR3 is 14 residues long. Per germline, CDR1 SNHLY and CDR2 FYNNEI. The CDR3 is CASSDIRDPGELFF. CDR3 nucleotide sequence: TGTGCCAGCAGCGACATAAGGGATCCCGGGGAGCTGTTTTTT.

The table lists this clonotype with many counts. V usage is TRBV20-1 and J usage is TRBJ1-5; 8 nucleotides line up with TRBD1. There are 13 residues in the CDR3. CDR1 is DFQATT and CDR2 is SNEGSKA in the germline V gene (reference sequence). V was clipped by 5 bases and J by 2 bases; unmatched bases: 2. The CDR3 DNA reads as TGCAGTGCTGCGGGACAGGGCAATCAGCCCCAGCATTTT. Protein product: CSAAGQGNQPQHF.

This clonotype was observed many times. The V gene is TRBV21-1, the J gene TRBJ2-7; the D call TRBD1 from the table was never checked on the DNA. TRBV21-1 is labeled a pseudogene. The CDR3 runs to 13 residues. The CDR3 region has the DNA TGTGCCGGCCGTGGGGACAGCTCCTACGAGCAGTACTTC. This codes for CAGRGDSSYEQYF.

In DNA, the CDR3 is TGCGCCAGCAGCCAAGATGTTAGGTTGGGACGGGGCTACGAGCAGTACTTC. Its protein is CASSQDVRLGRGYEQYF. This sequence joins TRBV4-1 and TRBJ2-7; the D gene could be TRBD1 or TRBD2 (5 bases each). The V end was cut by 0 bases, the J end by 3 bases, with 18 bases between. This CDR3 is 17 amino acids long. Germline CDR1 and CDR2: MGHRA and YSYEKL.

This clonotype occurred many times. The gene calls are TRBV4-3 and TRBJ2-7; a weak D match, TRBD1 (6 bases). Trimming removed 0 bases from V and 6 bases from J, with 12 bases in between. Germline V gene data show CDR1 as LGHNA and CDR2 as YSLEER. CDR3 length: 14 residues. The DNA of the CDR3 is TGCGCCAGCAGCCAAGACTTGCCCAGGGGCGAGCAGTACTTC. Translated: CASSQDLPRGEQYF.

Many counts were recorded for this clonotype. The chain is built from TRBV7-2 and TRBJ1-1; D call uncertain. Germline V gene sequence: CDR1 SGHTA, CDR2 FQGNSA. Trimming shortened V by 2 bases and J by 1 base, and 14 bases separated the two germline ends. There are 16 residues in the CDR3. The chain's CDR3 is CASSLYGRRKNTEAFF. The CDR3 nucleotides are TGTGCCAGCAGCTTATACGGGAGGCGGAAGAACACTGAAGCTTTCTTT.

This clonotype is judged medium-sized. J is TRBJ1-6 and V is TRBV10-3; 7 nucleotides match TRBD1. Germline loops: CDR1 ENHRY, CDR2 SYGVKD. This CDR3 comprises 16 residues. The J segment lost 6 bases and the V segment lost 2 bases, leaving 7 bases of the junction unmatched. The CDR3, as DNA: TGTGCCATCAGTGAGAGTCCTCGGGACAGTAATTCACCCCTCCACTTT. It specifies CAISESPRDSNSPLHF.

This clonotype was seen many times. The chain combines TRBV27 with TRBJ2-3, with 7 bases aligning to TRBD1. Germline CDR1 MNHEY, CDR2 SMNVEV (reference sequence). The CDR3 has 14 residues. V gave up 3 bases and J gave up 6 bases; unmatched junction bases: 6. The CDR3 region has the DNA TGTGCCAGCAGTTTGGACAGGAGAGGGGATACGCAGTATTTT. It codes for CASSLDRRGDTQYF.

This clonotype has a count of ten or more. J is TRBJ2-3 and V is TRBV5-1; TRBD1 matches 7 bases. The V and J ends lost 4 bases and 5 bases, in that order; junction bases with no gene match: 13. Germline CDR1 is SGHRS and CDR2 is YFSETQ. The CDR3 covers 16 residues. CDR3 region: CASSAPGQSWRDTQYF. The DNA of the CDR3 is TGCGCCAGCAGCGCACCGGGACAGAGTTGGAGAGATACGCAGTATTTT.

Ten or more counts support this clonotype. This sequence joins TRBV19 and TRBJ1-4; 10 bases are a match to TRBD1. CDR3 length equals 15 residues. The V gene's germline CDR1 is LNHDA and CDR2 SQIVND (reference sequence). After removal of 5 bases from V and 8 bases from J, the junction contained 8 bases not matched to a gene. CDR3 nucleotide sequence: TGTGCCAGTAGTGCCTCGGGACAGGGGAAAGAAAAACTGTTTTTT. Translating gives CASSASGQGKEKLFF.

This clonotype is medium-sized (0.01 to 0.1%). The J gene is TRBJ1-2, the V gene TRBV19, with TRBD1 matching 8 bases. CDR1 and CDR2 from the germline V gene are LNHDA and SQIVND (reference sequence). V was clipped by 5 bases and J by 3 bases; unmatched bases: 5. CDR3 length: 14 amino acids. The CDR3 protein is CASSPSTGDYGYTF. The DNA for the CDR3 is TGTGCCAGTAGTCCCTCGACAGGGGACTATGGCTACACCTTC. The full variable domain, with the rest looked up from reference TRBV19 and TRBJ1-2, is DGGITQSPKYLFRKEGQNVTLSCEQNLNHDAMYWYRQDPGQGLRLIYYSQIVNDFQKGDIAEGYSVSREKKESFPLTVTSAQKNPTAFYLCASSPSTGDYGYTFGSGTRLTVV.

This clonotype occurred many times. V is TRBV6-2 or TRBV6-3 and J is TRBJ2-1; D not certain. This CDR3 comprises 13 residues. Germline assignment: CDR1 MNHEY and CDR2 SVGEGT. Trimming shortened V by 0 bases and J by 9 bases, and 9 bases separated the two germline ends. The CDR3 region is CASSYSNFGEQFF. The CDR3 DNA reads as TGTGCCAGCAGTTACTCGAACTTTGGTGAGCAGTTCTTC.

The V and J genes are TRBV13 and TRBJ2-2, with D hard to call. CDR3 size: 13 residues. V was clipped by 2 bases and J by 6 bases, with 7 bases between them. The germline V gene has CDR1 PRHDT and CDR2 FYEKMQ (reference sequence). Here the CDR3 DNA reads TGTGCCAGCAGCTTAAATGCAGCCGGGGAGCTGTTTTTT. It is translated as CASSLNAAGELFF.

This clonotype showed up many times. V and J are TRBV20-1 and TRBJ2-7, with D possibly TRBD2 on 6 matching bases. The CDR3 covers 15 residues. Germline V lookup: CDR1 DFQATT, CDR2 SNEGSKA (reference sequence). Deletions cut 3 bases from V and 2 bases from J, with 17 bases between. CDR3 in DNA: TGCAGTGCTAGGGATCTCCTGCGGGGCACCTACGAGCAGTACTTC. This gives the protein CSARDLLRGTYEQYF.

The chain combines TRBV20-1 with TRBJ2-1; D gene unclear. Trimming pared 3 bases from V and 6 bases from J, leaving 9 bases between. Germline CDR1 and CDR2: DFQATT and SNEGSKA (reference sequence). The CDR3 consists of 12 residues. The CDR3: CSASSDSNEQFF. CDR3 sequence (DNA): TGCAGTGCTAGCAGTGACTCCAATGAGCAGTTCTTC.

V is TRBV10-2 and J is TRBJ2-1, with 8 bases fitting TRBD2. V gave up 8 bases and J gave up 6 bases; unmatched junction bases: 9. CDR1 is WSHSY, CDR2 SAAADI, per germline. The CDR3 runs to 14 residues. The CDR3 spells CASQGTSWANEQFF. CDR3 in DNA: TGCGCCAGCCAAGGGACTAGTTGGGCCAATGAGCAGTTCTTC.

The rearrangement joins TRBV6-1 to TRBJ1-1, with 8 nucleotides matching TRBD1. Germline lookup yields CDR1 MNHNS and CDR2 SASEGT. With V trimmed by 5 bases and J by 5 bases, 7 bases remained unmatched. This CDR3 spans 14 amino acids. CDR3 in amino acids: CASSPSTGVTEAFF. The CDR3 nucleotides are TGTGCCAGCAGTCCCTCGACAGGGGTGACTGAAGCTTTCTTT.